A single sample gave rise to the 27 T cell receptor beta chains below, sequenced in a study of neurological immune-mediated disorders. TCRdb ran MiXCR on the 5' RACE reads and lists one entry per CDR3 protein. The repertoire holds fewer than 80,000 distinct CDR3 sequences, with 5.2% as singletons. The sample was PBMCs. Receptors originate from a woman aged 30 to 39 with multiple sclerosis.

This clonotype was seen at least ten times. The chain couples TRBV5-1 to TRBJ2-2; 7 nucleotides align to TRBD2. V lost 4 bases and J lost 0; bases outside the gene matches: 12. CDR1 is SGHRS, CDR2 YFSETQ, per germline. This CDR3 has 18 residues. The CDR3 protein is CASSPMGGSYANTGELFF. CDR3 DNA: TGCGCCAGCAGCCCAATGGGAGGGAGCTACGCGAACACCGGGGAGCTGTTTTTT.

This clonotype was seen at least ten times. This chain connects TRBV29-1 to TRBJ2-5; no reliable D call. CDR1 is SQVTM and CDR2 is ANQGSEA in the germline V gene. The V gene lost 4 bases and the J gene lost 5 bases, with 17 bases spanning the gap. The CDR3 length is 14 residues. The CDR3 region has the DNA TGCAGCGTTGGAGCTACTCGGGTAGGGGAGACCCAGTACTTC. Residues: CSVGATRVGETQYF.

This clonotype was recorded at least ten times. This sequence joins TRBV12-3 or TRBV12-4 and TRBJ1-1; D gene unclear. The CDR3 has 12 residues. Trimming shortened V by 5 bases and J by 4 bases, and 8 bases separated the two germline ends. CDR3 coding DNA: TGTGCCAGCAGTCCCTGGGCCACTGAAGCTTTCTTT. Amino acid sequence: CASSPWATEAFF.

This clonotype has a count of ten or more. The chain combines TRBV29-1 with TRBJ2-2; 11 positions match TRBD2. Looked up from germline, CDR1 is SQVTM and CDR2 is ANQGSEA. The ends lost 8 bases at V and 4 bases at J; junction bases unmatched: 6. The CDR3 contains 14 residues. The CDR3 region is CSFLAGGVTGELFF. DNA of the CDR3: TGCAGCTTCCTAGCGGGGGGCGTCACCGGGGAGCTGTTTTTT.

This clonotype was detected only a few times. The chain carries TRBV15 and TRBJ2-3, with D possibly TRBD2 on 5 matching bases. V gave up 0 bases and J gave up 4 bases, with 17 bases separating them. The germline gives CDR1 LNHNV, CDR2 YYDKDF (reference sequence). The CDR3 consists of 17 residues. Written as DNA, the CDR3 is TGTGCCACCAGCAGAGATCCGGTAGCGACGTCCCCAGATACGCAGTATTTT. This sequence encodes CATSRDPVATSPDTQYF.

This clonotype was recorded at least ten times. The genes are TRBV20-1 and TRBJ2-1; D might be TRBD1 or TRBD2, each matching 5 bases. Between the trimmed V and J ends, which lost 0 bases and 0 bases, there was a span of 18 bases. The V gene's germline CDR1 is DFQATT and CDR2 SNEGSKA (reference sequence). CDR3 length equals 18 residues. The CDR3 spells CSARDHTGTVSSYNEQFF. CDR3 nucleotides: TGCAGTGCTAGAGACCACACCGGGACCGTGAGCTCCTACAATGAGCAGTTCTTC.

This clonotype came up many times. This chain connects TRBV2 to TRBJ2-6; D might be TRBD2 (7 bases). Germline CDR1 and CDR2: SNHLY and FYNNEI. The CDR3 runs to 20 residues. Between the trimmed V and J ends, which lost 6 bases and 2 bases, there was a span of 26 bases. In nucleotides, the CDR3 is TGTGCCAGCAGACCGACGTCGGCGGGGGCCTATCGAACTGGGGCCAACGTCCTGACTTTC. Protein product: CASRPTSAGAYRTGANVLTF. Using reference TRBV2 and TRBJ2-6 for the parts outside the CDR3, the full variable domain is EPEVTQTPSHQVTQMGQEVILRCVPISNHLYFYWYRQILGQKVEFLVSFYNNEISEKSEIFDDQFSVERPDGSNFTLKIRSTKLEDSAMYFCASRPTSAGAYRTGANVLTFGAGSRLTVL.

At least ten counts were recorded for this clonotype. The J gene is TRBJ2-5, the V gene TRBV5-1, with D possibly TRBD1 on 6 matching bases. The CDR3 has 14 residues. The ends were cut back, 0 bases at V and 9 bases at J, with 15 bases in the middle. Germline V lookup: CDR1 SGHRS, CDR2 YFSETQ. This CDR3 is CASSLETGSGAQYF. In DNA, the CDR3 is TGCGCCAGCAGCTTGGAGACAGGCAGTGGGGCCCAGTACTTC.

Many counts were recorded for this clonotype. V and J are TRBV12-3 or TRBV12-4 and TRBJ2-7; 7 bases agree with TRBD1. V lost 3 bases, J lost 5 bases, and 7 bases stayed unmatched. This CDR3 is 14 amino acids long. The CDR3 DNA is TGTGCCAGCAGTTTTAGGGGACAGTCCCACGAGCAGTACTTC. It codes for CASSFRGQSHEQYF.

Many counts were recorded for this clonotype. The genes are TRBV28 and TRBJ2-1; TRBD1 matches 8 bases. Per the germline V gene, CDR1 is MDHEN and CDR2 is SYDVKM. The CDR3 contains 16 residues. J lost 8 bases, V lost 4 bases, and 13 bases had no gene match. DNA for the CDR3: TGTGCCAGCAGTTCCCCCCTCCGGGACAGGTCCGATGAGCAGTTCTTC. It encodes CASSSPLRDRSDEQFF. Complete variable domain (other parts from reference TRBV28 and TRBJ2-1): DVKVTQSSRYLVKRTGEKVFLECVQDMDHENMFWYRQDPGLGLRLIYFSYDVKMKEKGDIPEGYSVSREKKERFSLILESASTNQTSMYLCASSSPLRDRSDEQFFGPGTRLTVL.

This clonotype was found many times. At one end the junction does not follow the germline gene, possibly because of a read error. The chain couples TRBV5-1 to TRBJ2-1, with 13 bases matching TRBD2. This CDR3 is built from 17 residues. Germline values: CDR1 SGHRS, CDR2 YFSETQ. The CDR3 spells CASSPGTSGAFYSEQFF. DNA for the CDR3: TGCGCCAGCAGCCCAGGGACTAGCGGGGCTTTTTACAGTGAGCAGTTCTTC.

This clonotype was recorded many times. The chain couples TRBV29-1 to TRBJ1-2, with D tentatively TRBD1 (5 bases). This CDR3 comprises 12 residues. Trimming left V 6 bases short and J 3 bases short, with 11 bases between. CDR1 is SQVTM, CDR2 ANQGSEA, per germline. In DNA form, the CDR3 reads TGCAGCGTCCGGACACCCGACTATGGCTACACCTTC. Protein product: CSVRTPDYGYTF.

This clonotype was recorded many times. A junction end diverges from the germline sequence, so it may reflect a read error. The chain has TRBV5-6 and TRBJ1-1; D is unclear. The CDR3 loop spans 11 amino acids. Germline CDR1 is SGHDT and CDR2 is YYEEEE. In nucleotides, the CDR3 is TGTGCCAGCAGACTTGATGGACCTAATTCGTTT. Translation: CASRLDGPNSF. The entire variable domain, with the rest obtained from reference TRBV5-6 and TRBJ1-1, is as follows: DAGVTQSPTHLIKTRGQQVTLRCSPKSGHDTVSWYQQALGQGPQFIFQYYEEEERQRGNFPDRFSGHQFPNYSSELNVNALLLGDSALYLCASRLDGPNSFGQGTRLTVV.

The sample holds many counts of this clonotype. The chain couples TRBV2 to TRBJ1-1; D call uncertain. Trimming left V 3 bases short and J 3 bases short, with 8 bases between. The CDR3 is 13 amino acids. Per germline, CDR1 SNHLY and CDR2 FYNNEI. The CDR3 region has the DNA TGTGCCAGCAGTGATAGTCCCGACACTGAAGCTTTCTTT. This encodes CASSDSPDTEAFF.

At least ten counts were recorded for this clonotype. The J gene is TRBJ2-7, the V gene TRBV6-1; tentative D call: TRBD2 (5 bases). Trimming took 6 bases from V and 6 from J, leaving 15 bases between them. The CDR3 totals 13 residues. The germline V gene has CDR1 MNHNS and CDR2 SASEGT. CDR3 loop: CASSPVRAGEQYF. The CDR3 DNA follows: TGTGCCAGCAGCCCCGTGAGGGCCGGCGAGCAGTACTTC.

This clonotype was recorded at least ten times. The genes are TRBV12-3 or TRBV12-4 and TRBJ1-1; TRBD1 matches 7 bases. V was clipped by 6 bases and J by 4 bases; unmatched bases: 5. This CDR3 spans 13 amino acids. The chain's CDR3 is CASRKGAGTEAFF. CDR3 nucleotides: TGTGCCAGCAGGAAGGGGGCCGGCACTGAAGCTTTCTTT.

Turning to this clonotype: This may be a read error: a much more frequent sequence differs by one nucleotide. The chain carries TRBV5-5 and TRBJ2-7, with unresolved D. Trimming cost V 0 bases and J 3 bases, with 7 bases left between them. The length of the CDR3 is 13 residues. Germline assignment: CDR1 SGHKS and CDR2 YYEKEE (reference sequence). The CDR3 coding sequence is TGTGCCAGCAGCTTGGAAGAGTACTACGAGCAGTACTTC. It encodes CASSLEEYYEQYF.

This clonotype has at least ten counts. The chain links TRBV15 to TRBJ2-2; maybe TRBD1 (6 bases). There are 15 residues in the CDR3. Germline assignment: CDR1 LNHNV and CDR2 YYDKDF (reference sequence). V shed 4 bases and J shed 3 bases, with 12 bases lying between them. CDR3 nucleotides: TGTGCCACCAGCAACCTACAGGGTTACACCGGGGAGCTGTTTTTT. It encodes CATSNLQGYTGELFF.

At least ten counts were recorded for this clonotype. The chain combines TRBV20-1 with TRBJ1-1, with D possibly TRBD1 on 6 matching bases. Trimming took off 0 bases at V and 5 bases at J, with 19 bases between the two ends. The length of the CDR3 is 16 residues. CDR1 DFQATT and CDR2 SNEGSKA come from the germline V gene (reference sequence). CDR3 residues: CSARDRPRGEGTEAFF. CDR3 coding DNA: TGCAGTGCTAGAGATCGGCCCAGGGGAGAGGGGACTGAAGCTTTCTTT.

This clonotype was seen ten or more times. The chain uses TRBV7-2 and TRBJ1-1, with unresolved D. Germline CDR1 reads SGHTA; CDR2 reads FQGNSA. The germline V and J ends were trimmed by 1 base and 0 bases, with 3 bases remaining between them. The CDR3 has 13 residues. This chain's CDR3 is CASSLVMNTEAFF. CDR3 bases: TGTGCCAGCAGCTTAGTAATGAACACTGAAGCTTTCTTT.

This clonotype was observed many times. The chain recombines TRBV6-4 with TRBJ1-5; D is unresolved. V was cut by 10 bases and J by 4 bases, with 20 bases left in between. CDR3 size: 15 residues. CDR1 and CDR2 (germline): MRHNA, SNTAGT. This CDR3 is CAKNSRRADNQPQHF. Here the CDR3 DNA reads TGTGCCAAGAACAGCCGGAGGGCAGATAATCAGCCCCAGCATTTT.

This clonotype has ten or more counts. The gene calls are TRBV20-1 and TRBJ1-1, with unresolved D. The CDR3 contains 11 residues. Germline assignment: CDR1 DFQATT and CDR2 SNEGSKA (reference sequence). In DNA form, the CDR3 reads TGCATAGTTATGGTGAACACTGAAGCTTTCTTT. Translated: CIVMVNTEAFF.

This clonotype appeared many times. It may be a read error: a sequence one base away is much more abundant. The gene calls are TRBV6-5 and TRBJ1-1, with D uncertain. The CDR3 has 13 amino acids. Germline assignment: CDR1 MNHEY and CDR2 SVGAGI. Trimming stripped 4 bases from V and 1 base from J, with 7 bases between. CDR3 sequence (DNA): TGTGCCAGCAGTTTAAAGACGAACACTGAAGCTTTCTTT. Its protein product is CASSLKTNTEAFF.

Many counts were recorded for this clonotype. The chain links TRBV12-3 or TRBV12-4 to TRBJ2-7, with D unclear. Trimming pared 2 bases from V and 6 bases from J, leaving 17 bases between. The length of the CDR3 is 15 residues. Written as DNA, the CDR3 is TGTGCCAGCAGTTTACTTGCAGGTGGTCCCTCCGAGCAGTACTTC. Translated: CASSLLAGGPSEQYF.

This clonotype was seen repeatedly, ten times or more. The chain recombines TRBV5-1 with TRBJ2-3, with TRBD2 as a possible D gene (6 bases). Germline CDR1 reads SGHRS; CDR2 reads YFSETQ. Trimming shortened V by 4 bases and J by 0 bases, and 9 bases separated the two germline ends. The CDR3 runs 14 residues. CDR3 sequence: CASSGGTSTDTQYF. The CDR3, as DNA: TGCGCCAGCAGCGGAGGGACTAGCACAGATACGCAGTATTTT.

On this clonotype: This could be a read error, since a much larger clone is one nucleotide away. The genes are TRBV12-3 or TRBV12-4 and TRBJ2-1; possibly TRBD2 for D (5 bases). V was pared by 7 bases and J by 10 bases, with 11 bases between. This CDR3 has 11 residues. CDR3 bases: TGTGCCAGCACCCTTACGGGGGAGCAGTTCTTC. This gives the protein CASTLTGEQFF.

This clonotype was found a few times. The chain recombines TRBV10-3 with TRBJ2-1, with TRBD2 matching 9 bases. The CDR3 has 14 residues. Germline loops: CDR1 ENHRY, CDR2 SYGVKD. J gave up 10 bases and V 8 bases, and 12 bases lay outside the gene matches. The CDR3 here is CAISGAGGQDEQFF. The DNA of the CDR3 is TGTGCCATCTCCGGAGCGGGGGGTCAGGACGAGCAGTTCTTC.